These 10 T cell receptor beta chains came from one sample sequenced in a study of shared clonotypes between healthy human individuals. The table came from immunoSEQ multiplex PCR; TCRdb's copy has only in-frame clones and leaves some out. In the table there are some 1,900,000 clones, about 95% of which are singletons. Terminally differentiated effector memory CD45RA+ cells were left out of the naive CD8 fraction, which was CD45RO-negative and positively selected for CCR7. The sample consisted of naive CD8+ T cells sorted from blood. These receptors all stem from a man aged 18 to 29 in good health.

As concerns this clone: At the DNA level, this CDR3 is encoded by other sequences in the same sample as well. The V call is TRBV6-5, the J call TRBJ2-7; D is possibly TRBD2 (6 bases). The CDR3 spans 15 residues. Germline loops: CDR1 MNHEY, CDR2 SVGAGI. V dropped 0 bases and J dropped 0 bases, with 9 bases sitting between them. The CDR3 here is CASSYSLATSYEQYF. In DNA, the CDR3 is TGTGCCAGCAGTTACTCACTAGCTACCTCCTACGAGCAGTACTTC.

In nucleotides, the CDR3 is TGTGCCAGCAGCGGGACTAGCCCCACCGGGGAGCTGTTTTTT. It specifies CASSGTSPTGELFF. The chain uses TRBV2 and TRBJ2-2; 9 bases are shared with TRBD2. CDR3 length equals 14 residues. Trimming removed 6 bases from V and 4 bases from J; junction bases left unmatched: 3. Looked up from germline, CDR1 is SNHLY and CDR2 is FYNNEI.

A single count supports this clone. Other nucleotide sequences from this sample produce the same CDR3. This chain connects TRBV4-1 to TRBJ1-5, with D uncertain. The CDR3 is 14 amino acids. Trimming shortened V by 0 bases and J by 1 base, and 4 bases separated the two germline ends. Germline values: CDR1 MGHRA, CDR2 YSYEKL. The CDR3 DNA reads TGCGCCAGCAGCCAAGACCGCAGCAATCAGCCCCAGCATTTT. This gives the protein CASSQDRSNQPQHF.

The rearrangement links TRBV5-1 to TRBJ2-7, with 7 bases aligning to TRBD2. The length of the CDR3 is 15 residues. The J segment lost 2 bases and the V segment lost 2 bases, leaving 7 bases of the junction unmatched. Germline V gene data show CDR1 as SGHRS and CDR2 as YFSETQ. This chain's CDR3 is CASSFKWEGTYEQYF. The CDR3 DNA reads as TGCGCCAGCAGCTTTAAATGGGAGGGCACCTACGAGCAGTACTTC.

V gene TRBV30 combines with J gene TRBJ2-3; TRBD2 agrees at 9 bases. The V gene end was trimmed by 5 bases and the J gene end by 4 bases; junction bases not matched to a gene: 10. In germline, CDR1 is GTSNPN, CDR2 SVGIG (reference sequence). The CDR3 extends over 15 amino acids. The CDR3, as DNA: TGTGCCTGGGAACTTGCGGGGGGGCCAGCAGATACGCAGTATTTT. Residues: CAWELAGGPADTQYF.

The DNA of the CDR3 is TGTGCCAGTAGTAGTGGGACTAGCACCTACGAGCAGTACTTC. This encodes CASSSGTSTYEQYF. The rearrangement uses TRBV19 and TRBJ2-7; 9 bases line up with TRBD2. After removal of 4 bases from V and 2 bases from J, the junction contained 3 bases not matched to a gene. CDR3 length: 14 residues. Per the germline V gene, CDR1 is LNHDA and CDR2 is SQIVND (reference sequence). The full variable domain, its missing parts supplied by reference TRBV19 and TRBJ2-7, is DGGITQSPKYLFRKEGQNVTLSCEQNLNHDAMYWYRQDPGQGLRLIYYSQIVNDFQKGDIAEGYSVSREKKESFPLTVTSAQKNPTAFYLCASSSGTSTYEQYFGPGTRLTVT.

The chain couples TRBV5-8 to TRBJ1-1; possibly TRBD1 for D (6 bases). The CDR3 sequence is 15 residues long. The V gene lost 1 base and the J gene lost 0 bases, with 10 bases spanning the gap. The germline V gene encodes CDR1 SGHTS and CDR2 YDEGEE. CDR3 coding DNA: TGTGCCAGCAGCTTGTCAGGGGCTCTGAACACTGAAGCTTTCTTT. Encoded protein: CASSLSGALNTEAFF.

The chain carries TRBV9 and TRBJ1-1, with D possibly TRBD1 on 6 matching bases. The CDR3 length is 13 residues. Germline V gives CDR1 SGDLS, CDR2 YYNGEE. V lost 4 bases, J lost 8 bases, and 15 bases lay in between. The CDR3 sequence: CASSPWGGTEAFF. CDR3 sequence (DNA): TGTGCCAGCAGCCCTTGGGGGGGGACAGAAGCTTTCTTT.

This chain uses TRBV4-1 with TRBJ2-7, with D perhaps matching TRBD1 or TRBD2 (5 bases each). The germline V and J ends were trimmed by 5 bases and 3 bases, with 14 bases remaining between them. This CDR3 region has 14 residues. Germline V gene data show CDR1 as MGHRA and CDR2 as YSYEKL. The CDR3 bases are TGCGCCAGCAGCGCCCGGGACGGATACTACGAGCAGTACTTC. It translates to CASSARDGYYEQYF.

The chain joins TRBV11-2 to TRBJ2-1, with 10 bases aligning to TRBD1. J lost 4 bases, V lost 6 bases, and 9 bases had no gene match. The germline V gene encodes CDR1 SGHAT and CDR2 FQNNGV. The CDR3 extends over 16 amino acids. Here the CDR3 reads CASRHGQGEFYNEQFF. For the CDR3, the DNA is TGTGCCAGCAGACATGGACAGGGGGAATTTTACAATGAGCAGTTCTTC.